This T cell receptor beta chain was sequenced for a study of shared clonotypes between healthy human individuals. Study processing details: ImmunoSEQ supplied junction-only sequences lacking quality scores, so filtering was different. Here immunoSEQ multiplex PCR was the method, and the copy in TCRdb shows in-frame clones only, minus some. V and J calls and clone size are given by that table; D and trimming were obtained from the DNA. The data hold over a million clones, with 95% to 99% observed a single time. The clonotype comes from a man between 25 and 39 years old in good health. Specimen: naive CD4+ T cells sorted from blood. Subset: CD45RA+ positively selected.

CDR3 sequence reads: CASSFSGGIFLQPQHF. Written as DNA, the CDR3 is TGTGCCAGCAGTTTTTCAGGGGGAATATTCCTCCAGCCCCAGCATTTT. The chain employs TRBV28 and TRBJ1-5; 7 nucleotides align to TRBD1. The CDR3 covers 16 residues. Germline values: CDR1 MDHEN, CDR2 SYDVKM. V dropped 3 bases and J dropped 7; count of bases not matched to a gene: 12.